The 20 T cell receptor beta chains below were found in one sample sequenced in a study of blood T cell repertoires in COVID-19 (dated by TCRdb to the early 2020s). The library came from the immunoSEQ multiplex PCR assay. TCRdb's version of the immuneACCESS table is confined to in-frame rearrangements and falls short of the full clone set. An unresolved V gene accounts for under half of the shortfall where checked; the remainder is of unknown origin. In all, the sample holds roughly 190,000 clones, and about 86% of those were seen once. The ten largest clones represent around 2.4% of the sample. Sequenced: peripheral blood. All receptors derive from a human donor with acute or convalescent COVID-19. The donor label of this sample is uncertain.

The chain carries TRBV19 and TRBJ2-7; D possibly corresponds to TRBD2 (5 bases). Germline V gene data show CDR1 as LNHDA and CDR2 as SQIVND (reference sequence). The V gene lost 3 bases and the J gene lost 0 bases, with 15 bases spanning the gap. This CDR3 has 16 amino acids. CDR3 sequence (DNA): TGTGCCAGTAGTATGAGGAGTGGAGGATTCTCCTACGAGCAGTACTTC. Protein product: CASSMRSGGFSYEQYF. The entire variable domain, with the rest obtained from reference TRBV19 and TRBJ2-7, is as follows: DGGITQSPKYLFRKEGQNVTLSCEQNLNHDAMYWYRQDPGQGLRLIYYSQIVNDFQKGDIAEGYSVSREKKESFPLTVTSAQKNPTAFYLCASSMRSGGFSYEQYFGPGTRLTVT.

This clone turned up a few times. The J gene is TRBJ2-5, the V gene TRBV10-3, with 10 bases that match TRBD1. The J segment lost 3 bases and the V segment lost 4 bases, leaving 2 bases of the junction unmatched. The CDR3 consists of 14 residues. Germline CDR1 ENHRY, CDR2 SYGVKD. The chain's CDR3 is CAISGTGGKETQYF. CDR3 coding DNA: TGTGCCATCAGTGGGACAGGGGGGAAAGAGACCCAGTACTTC.

CDR3 nucleotides: TGTGCCAGCAGTTACGGGGGAGAGCAGTACTTC. It yields the protein CASSYGGEQYF. V and J are TRBV12-3 or TRBV12-4 and TRBJ2-7, with D perhaps TRBD2 (6 bases). V lost 4 bases and J 7 bases, leaving 8 bases between the germline ends. CDR3 length: 11 residues.

This sequence joins TRBV28 and TRBJ2-7, with 12 bases that match TRBD2. The V gene's germline CDR1 is MDHEN and CDR2 SYDVKM. Losses at the gene ends were 4 bases for V and 7 bases for J; bases not matched to a gene: 5. The CDR3 sequence is 14 residues long. CDR3 sequence reads: CASSSTGLAGEQYF. The DNA for the CDR3 is TGTGCCAGCAGTTCGACTGGACTAGCGGGGGAGCAGTACTTC. The full variable domain, in which reference TRBV28 and TRBJ2-7 provide the parts outside the CDR3, is DVKVTQSSRYLVKRTGEKVFLECVQDMDHENMFWYRQDPGLGLRLIYFSYDVKMKEKGDIPEGYSVSREKKERFSLILESASTNQTSMYLCASSSTGLAGEQYFGPGTRLTVT.

Details on this clone: Other DNA sequences in the sample encode the same CDR3. The chain carries TRBV18 and TRBJ2-5; 12 bases match TRBD2. The V segment lost 3 bases and the J segment 2 bases; nucleotides outside the gene matches: 1. Germline CDR1 and CDR2: KGHSH and LQKENI. The CDR3 is 15 residues long. The chain's CDR3 is CASSPGLAGQETQYF. The CDR3 DNA is TGTGCCAGCTCACCCGGACTAGCGGGGCAAGAGACCCAGTACTTC.

This clone has just one count. The chain is built from TRBV20-1 and TRBJ1-2; D perhaps matches TRBD1 (5 bases). V was trimmed by 3 bases and J by 13 bases, leaving 15 bases between them. CDR1 is DFQATT, CDR2 SNEGSKA, per germline (reference sequence). The CDR3 loop spans 11 amino acids. CDR3 nucleotide sequence: TGCAGTGCTAGTGAATCTGGGGCTGGCACCTTC. This sequence encodes CSASESGAGTF.

The rearrangement uses TRBV9 and TRBJ2-5; 12 nucleotides agree with TRBD2. V was clipped by 5 bases and J by 4 bases; unmatched bases: 9. The CDR3 is 16 residues long. The germline V gene has CDR1 SGDLS and CDR2 YYNGEE. CDR3 residues: CASSRSTGLAGETQYF. The CDR3, as DNA: TGTGCCAGCAGTCGTAGTACGGGACTAGCGGGAGAGACCCAGTACTTC.

The V gene is TRBV18, the J gene TRBJ1-5; 7 bases are a match to TRBD1. The CDR3 sequence is 14 residues long. In germline, CDR1 is KGHSH, CDR2 LQKENI. V was clipped by 2 bases and J by 7 bases; unmatched bases: 5. The CDR3 spells CASSPTQGEQPQHF. The CDR3 DNA reads TGTGCCAGCTCACCAACCCAGGGGGAACAGCCCCAGCATTTT.

The chain uses TRBV9 and TRBJ2-7; 7 bases map to TRBD2. Per the germline V gene, CDR1 is SGDLS and CDR2 is YYNGEE. The V gene end was trimmed by 3 bases and the J gene end by 2 bases; junction bases not matched to a gene: 11. The CDR3 has 16 amino acids. The CDR3 DNA reads TGTGCCAGCAGCGGTGGCGGGGCTAGCGGAACCTACGAGCAGTACTTC. Its translation: CASSGGGASGTYEQYF.

The chain joins TRBV19 to TRBJ1-1, with D possibly being TRBD1 (6 bases). CDR1 and CDR2 (germline): LNHDA, SQIVND (reference sequence). The CDR3 is 14 amino acids. V shed 0 bases and J shed 4 bases, with 9 bases lying between them. CDR3 in DNA: TGTGCCAGTAGTATAGAACAGGGTGGCACTGAAGCTTTCTTT. Translation gives CASSIEQGGTEAFF.

The chain uses TRBV16 and TRBJ1-2; TRBD1 matches 7 bases. Germline V gene data show CDR1 as KGHSY and CDR2 as FQNENV. The CDR3 loop spans 14 amino acids. Trimming at V came to 3 bases and at J to 4 bases, leaving 5 bases not matched to a gene. The CDR3 DNA is TGTGCCAGCAGCCAGTCGGGACAGACCTATGGCTACACCTTC. Protein: CASSQSGQTYGYTF.

This sequence joins TRBV14 and TRBJ1-1; D ambiguous. V was clipped by 5 bases and J by 3 bases, with 10 bases between them. The CDR3 consists of 13 residues. Germline V gene data show CDR1 as SGHDN and CDR2 as FVKESK. The CDR3 loop is CASSELGDTEAFF. CDR3 in DNA: TGTGCCAGCAGCGAACTAGGAGACACTGAAGCTTTCTTT.

This clone occurred a few times. The chain carries TRBV10-2 and TRBJ1-4; D is unresolved. Germline lookup yields CDR1 WSHSY and CDR2 SAAADI. Trimming removed 4 bases at V and 4 bases at J, with 10 bases between. CDR3 size: 14 residues. The CDR3 region is CASSAKLDNEKLFF. The CDR3 nucleotides read TGCGCCAGCAGTGCGAAGCTAGATAATGAAAAACTGTTTTTT.

The chain has TRBV28 and TRBJ2-4; 7 bases fit TRBD1. The CDR3 has 15 residues. Germline assignment: CDR1 MDHEN and CDR2 SYDVKM. V lost 1 base, J lost 6 bases, and 6 bases stayed unmatched. CDR3 protein: CASSLSTGSINIQYF. For the CDR3, the DNA is TGTGCCAGCAGTTTATCGACAGGGAGTATAAACATTCAGTACTTC.

The rearrangement uses TRBV3-1 (or the pseudogene TRBV3-2) and TRBJ1-2; D unresolved. The CDR3 contains 14 residues. V was pared by 2 bases and J by 5 bases, with 12 bases between. Germline V gives CDR1 LGHDT, CDR2 YNNKEL (reference sequence). CDR3 nucleotides: TGTGCCAGCAGCCAAAGGAGGCGGGAATATGGCTACACCTTC. Encoded protein: CASSQRRREYGYTF.

The rearrangement links TRBV25-1 to TRBJ2-7; TRBD2 aligns across 10 bases. CDR3 length: 13 amino acids. V trimming: 9 bases; J trimming: 4 bases; junction bases outside the gene matches: 6. Germline CDR1 MGHDK, CDR2 SYGVNS. DNA of the CDR3: TGTGCCAGTAGGACTAGCGGTGCGTACGAGCAGTACTTC. Translating gives CASRTSGAYEQYF.

This chain joins TRBV11-1 and TRBJ2-1, with D possibly being TRBD1 (6 bases). The CDR3 loop spans 15 amino acids. Germline loops: CDR1 SGHAT, CDR2 FQDESV (reference sequence). Trimming shortened V by 3 bases and J by 10 bases, and 19 bases separated the two germline ends. This chain's CDR3 is CASSFEGLSRGEQFF. For the CDR3, the DNA is TGTGCCAGCAGCTTCGAAGGTCTGTCGAGGGGGGAGCAGTTCTTC.

The chain recombines TRBV12-3 or TRBV12-4 with TRBJ1-2, with 7 nucleotides matching TRBD1. The CDR3 loop spans 13 amino acids. V was clipped by 5 bases and J by 1 base; unmatched bases: 1. The CDR3 loop is CASSRDSNYGYTF. The CDR3 bases are TGTGCCAGCAGTCGGGACAGTAACTATGGCTACACCTTC.

Here the CDR3 reads CASLGQGETQYF. The CDR3 nucleotides are TGTGCCTCCCTGGGGCAGGGAGAGACCCAGTACTTC. The gene calls are TRBV6-6 and TRBJ2-5, with D possibly matching TRBD1 (5 bases). V lost 11 bases, J lost 4 bases, and 14 bases lay in between. The length of the CDR3 is 12 residues. Germline V gives CDR1 MNHNY, CDR2 SVGAGI (reference sequence).

V gene TRBV19 combines with J gene TRBJ2-2; TRBD1 aligns across 7 bases. Germline loops: CDR1 LNHDA, CDR2 SQIVND (reference sequence). V was clipped by 3 bases and J by 3 bases; unmatched bases: 7. CDR3 length equals 16 residues. This CDR3 reads CASSMDRHSDTGELFF. The CDR3 DNA reads TGTGCCAGTAGTATGGACAGGCACTCGGACACCGGGGAGCTGTTTTTT.